This T cell receptor (beta chain) is drawn from a study of shared clonotypes between healthy human individuals (dated by TCRdb to the early 2020s). Study-wide context: A couple of women and a few men aged 18 to 49 years were included in the cohort. For each donor, CD4 naive and CD4 memory were each given three plates, CD8 naive was given two plates, and CD8 memory was given one plate. Blood TCR repertoires of roughly five healthy adults were deeply sequenced to estimate repertoire size and the extent of clonotype sharing between individuals. Different laboratories and diverse techniques were used to prepare libraries and sequence TCR repertoires, to increase sequencing depth and limit assay-specific biases. Between about 0.8 and 8.9 billion PBMCs per donor were obtained by leukapheresis. Paper-wide results and their limitations: Only blood was sampled, and tissue TCR repertoires likely differ from those in blood. Incomplete sequencing was indicated by rarefaction of sorted-subset datasets, despite the large sequencing depth. When several donors were compared, the shared fraction of clonotypes was about 5% for naive CD4, 3.5% for naive CD8, more than 2% for memory CD4, and 0.4% for memory CD8. Compared with non-shared clonotypes, the clonotypes found in all four sorted-subset donors had higher generation probabilities. Estimated clonotype richness was generally larger for naive than for memory subsets. Pairwise subsampling indicated that sequencing depth was expected to affect the degree of clonotype sharing among donors. The small number of donors limited the genetic and exposure-history diversity represented.

Using the deep immunoSEQ assay, multiplex PCR amplified TCR CDR3 regions from genomic DNA. Extracted genomic DNA from each cell subset was distributed evenly across all wells of several immunoSEQ 96-well plates, and each plate was treated as a replicate. For sorted subsets, approximately 200 ng of genomic DNA, equivalent to roughly 30,000 T cell genomes, went into each replicate PCR. Purified libraries were quantified with a Qubit 3.0 fluorometer, sized on a Bioanalyzer 2100, and re-quantified with the KAPA Library Quantification kit. A separate single-read 150-cycle Illumina NextSeq 550 flow cell was used to sequence each immunoSEQ 96-well plate. Regarding the original processing steps: Because only junctional sequences without quality scores were contained in the immunoSEQ output, filtering matching that applied to full-length reads could not be performed. Sequences were annotated with PyIR, a Python wrapper for IgBLAST v1.9, and V/J genes and CDR3 were assigned using IMGT germline references. Any read was removed if the V/J assignment was weak (E-value above 1e-6), the CDR3 was missing, or the read contained stop codons, out-of-frame junctions, or ambiguous translated residues. V3J clonotypes were defined as sequences sharing an identical inferred V gene, J gene, and CDR3 amino acid sequence. To compute the percentage overlap between repertoires, the number of shared unique clonotypes was divided by the size of the smaller repertoire. Three approaches were used to assess repertoire richness: RTK rarefaction, the Chao1 estimator, and Recon v2.1 estimates of unobserved clonotypes. Generation probabilities were computed with OLGA for all TCRbeta clonotypes obtained by the gDNA method from several donors. Drawn from immuneACCESS, this table holds only the in-frame rearrangements with V and J called that TCRdb kept. Clones are partly lost; checked studies trace under half to an unresolved V gene and leave the rest unexplained. That table is the source of V, J and clone size, and D and trimming were worked out from the DNA. In this sample the table shows roughly 2.1 million clones, approximately 94% of which occur a single time. The top ten hold around 1.7% of the sample.

CD8 naive samples were obtained by positive selection for CCR7 among CD45RO-negative cells, yielding a CD45RA+CCR7+ population from which TemRA cells were excluded. The donors were healthy, HIV-negative adults with no recently reported acute infections or vaccinations. All donors were Caucasian adults living in Nashville, Tennessee, USA. After blood collection by leukapheresis, PBMCs were isolated using Ficoll-Histopaque density gradient centrifugation and then cryopreserved in the vapor phase of liquid nitrogen. Analytical flow cytometry was used to check the purity and quantity of every magnetically sorted T cell population. From each sorted fraction, genomic DNA was isolated and quantified by UV absorbance on a Nanodrop 2000c. To note about this clone: No cognate antigen has been identified for it. One base away there is no much larger clone; base qualities are not given.

Here V drops 4 bases and J drops 9 bases, and the junction holds 9 bases not matched to any gene. The germline V gene gives CDR1 as SQVTM and CDR2 as ANQGSEA. The CDR3 runs 15 amino acids, cysteine and phenylalanine included. Only the CDR3 DNA stays, 45 bases, in frame from base 1. This receptor was obtained from a man between 18 and 35 years old in good health. Some clones in this sample may be carry-over from other donors' samples. The chain couples TRBV29-1 to TRBJ2-2; 12 bases in the junction line up with TRBD1. Sequenced input: naive CD8+ T cells from PBMCs. This specimen's cell subset or site label, per the study, means: CD45RA+CCR7+. The CDR3 sequence is CSVGGTGGFGWELFF. The nucleotides are TGCAGCGTTGGTGGGACAGGGGGCTTCGGGTGGGAGCTGTTTTTT.